The sequence of this T cell receptor beta chain was determined in a study of cytomegalovirus exposure and HLA in healthy donors. Trimming took 8 bases from V and 4 from J; bases not matched to a gene: 6. Germline V lookup: CDR1 MNHNS, CDR2 SASEGT. The CDR3 sequence is 15 residues long. Amplification used 60 Vbeta primers and 13 Jbeta primers. Assay used: immunoSEQ multiplex PCR; TCRdb lists only in-frame clones, some missing. The sample gives 150,000 to 200,000 clones, around 81% of which show up once; about 1% is in the top ten. This clone was counted once. The source is a woman in her 40s in good health and CMV-seronegative. V gene TRBV6-1 combines with J gene TRBJ2-3; 13 bases match TRBD2. The material sequenced was PBMCs. CDR3 DNA: TGTGCCAGCTCGGGACTAGCGGGATTCCCAGATACGCAGTATTTT. Translation: CASSGLAGFPDTQYF.